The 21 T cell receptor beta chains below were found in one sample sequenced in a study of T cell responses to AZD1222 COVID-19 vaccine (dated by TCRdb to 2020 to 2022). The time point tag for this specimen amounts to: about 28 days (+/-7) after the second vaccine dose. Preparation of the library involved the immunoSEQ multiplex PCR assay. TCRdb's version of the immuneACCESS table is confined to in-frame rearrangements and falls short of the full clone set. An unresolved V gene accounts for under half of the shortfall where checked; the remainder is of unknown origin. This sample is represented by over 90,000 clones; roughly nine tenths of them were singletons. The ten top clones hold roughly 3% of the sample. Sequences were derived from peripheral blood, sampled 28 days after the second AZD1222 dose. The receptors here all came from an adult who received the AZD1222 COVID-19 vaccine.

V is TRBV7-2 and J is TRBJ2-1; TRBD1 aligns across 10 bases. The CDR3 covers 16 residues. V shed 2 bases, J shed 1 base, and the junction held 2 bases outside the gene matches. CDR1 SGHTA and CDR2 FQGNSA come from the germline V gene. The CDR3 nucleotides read TGTGCCAGCAGCTTACGGGACAGGGGATCCTACAATGAGCAGTTCTTC. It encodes CASSLRDRGSYNEQFF.

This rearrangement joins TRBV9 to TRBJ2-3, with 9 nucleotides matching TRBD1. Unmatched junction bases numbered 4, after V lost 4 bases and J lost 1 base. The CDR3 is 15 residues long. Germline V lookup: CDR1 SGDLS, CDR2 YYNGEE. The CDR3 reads CASSPRTGGTDTQYF. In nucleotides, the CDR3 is TGTGCCAGCAGCCCAAGGACAGGGGGCACAGATACGCAGTATTTT.

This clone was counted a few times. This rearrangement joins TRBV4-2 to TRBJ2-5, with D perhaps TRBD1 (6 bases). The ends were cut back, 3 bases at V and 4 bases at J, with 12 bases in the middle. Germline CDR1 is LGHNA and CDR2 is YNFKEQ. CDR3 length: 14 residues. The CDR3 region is CASSQGTRGETQYF. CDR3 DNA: TGTGCCAGCAGCCAGGGGACCAGGGGAGAGACCCAGTACTTC.

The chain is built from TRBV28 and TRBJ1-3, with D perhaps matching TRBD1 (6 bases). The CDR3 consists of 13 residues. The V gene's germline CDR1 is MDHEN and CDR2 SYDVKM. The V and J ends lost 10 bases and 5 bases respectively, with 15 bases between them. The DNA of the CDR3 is TGTGCCACGTCCGGGACACCAAGAAACACCATATATTTT. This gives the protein CATSGTPRNTIYF.

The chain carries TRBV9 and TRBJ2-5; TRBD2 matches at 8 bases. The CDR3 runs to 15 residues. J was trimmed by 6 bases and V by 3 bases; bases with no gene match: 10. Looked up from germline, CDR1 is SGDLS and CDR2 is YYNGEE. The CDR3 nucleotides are TGTGCCAGCAGCGCCAGCGGGGGTAATTTGAAGACCCAGTACTTC. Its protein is CASSASGGNLKTQYF.

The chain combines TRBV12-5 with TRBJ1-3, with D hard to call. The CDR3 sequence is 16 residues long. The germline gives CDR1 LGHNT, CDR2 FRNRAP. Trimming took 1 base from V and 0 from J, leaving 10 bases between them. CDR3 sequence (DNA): TGTGCTAGTGGTTTGGGGGCCAGTGGCTCTGGAAACACCATATATTTT. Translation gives CASGLGASGSGNTIYF.

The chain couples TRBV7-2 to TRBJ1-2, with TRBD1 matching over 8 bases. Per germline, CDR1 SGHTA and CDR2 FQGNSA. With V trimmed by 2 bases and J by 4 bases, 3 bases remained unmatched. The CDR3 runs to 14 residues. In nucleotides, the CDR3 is TGTGCCAGCAGCTTATCAGGGGGCCCCTATGGCTACACCTTC. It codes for CASSLSGGPYGYTF.

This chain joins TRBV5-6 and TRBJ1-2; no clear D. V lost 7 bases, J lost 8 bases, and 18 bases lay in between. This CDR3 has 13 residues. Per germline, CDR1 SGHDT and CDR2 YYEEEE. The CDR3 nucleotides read TGTGCCAGCGCGGAGGGCCCAGTGAGGGGCTACACCTTC. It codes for CASAEGPVRGYTF.

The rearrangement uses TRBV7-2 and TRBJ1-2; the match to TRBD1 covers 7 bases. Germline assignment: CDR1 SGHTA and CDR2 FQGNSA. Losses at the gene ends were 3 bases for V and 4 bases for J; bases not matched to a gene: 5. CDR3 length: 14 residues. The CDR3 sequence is CASSLEGALYGYTF. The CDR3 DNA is TGTGCCAGCAGCTTGGAGGGGGCCCTCTATGGCTACACCTTC.

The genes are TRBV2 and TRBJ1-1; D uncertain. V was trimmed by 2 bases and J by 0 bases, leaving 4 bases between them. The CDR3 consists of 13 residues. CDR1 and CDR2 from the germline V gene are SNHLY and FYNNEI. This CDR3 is CASSEFMNTEAFF. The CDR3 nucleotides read TGTGCCAGCAGTGAATTCATGAACACTGAAGCTTTCTTT.

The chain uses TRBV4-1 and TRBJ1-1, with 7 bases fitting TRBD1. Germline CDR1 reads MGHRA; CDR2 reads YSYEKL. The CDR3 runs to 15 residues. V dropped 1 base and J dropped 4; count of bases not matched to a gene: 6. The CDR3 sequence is CASSQAPQGGTEAFF. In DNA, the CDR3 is TGCGCCAGCAGCCAAGCCCCCCAGGGGGGCACTGAAGCTTTCTTT.

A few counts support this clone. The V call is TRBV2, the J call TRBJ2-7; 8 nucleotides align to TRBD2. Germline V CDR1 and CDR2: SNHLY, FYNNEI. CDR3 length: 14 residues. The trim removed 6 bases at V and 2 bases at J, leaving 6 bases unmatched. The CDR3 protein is CASRRGGLAYEQYF. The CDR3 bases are TGTGCCAGCAGGAGGGGGGGACTAGCCTACGAGCAGTACTTC.

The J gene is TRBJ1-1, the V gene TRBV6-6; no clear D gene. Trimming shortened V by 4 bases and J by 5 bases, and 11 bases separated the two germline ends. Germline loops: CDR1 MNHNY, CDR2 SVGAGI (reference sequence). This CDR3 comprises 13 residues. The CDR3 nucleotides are TGTGCCAGCAGTTCGACATCTCGGACTGAAGCTTTCTTT. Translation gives CASSSTSRTEAFF.

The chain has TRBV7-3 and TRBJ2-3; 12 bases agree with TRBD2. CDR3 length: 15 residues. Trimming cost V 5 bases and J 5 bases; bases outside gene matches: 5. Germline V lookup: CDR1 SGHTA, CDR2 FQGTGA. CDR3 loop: CASSLAGGRRDTQYF. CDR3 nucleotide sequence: TGTGCCAGCAGCCTAGCGGGGGGGCGGAGAGATACGCAGTATTTT.

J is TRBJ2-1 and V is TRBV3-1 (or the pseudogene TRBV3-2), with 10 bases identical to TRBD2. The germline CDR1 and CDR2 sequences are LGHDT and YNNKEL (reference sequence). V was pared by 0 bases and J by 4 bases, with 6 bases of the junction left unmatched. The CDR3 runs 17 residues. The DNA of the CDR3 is TGTGCCAGCAGCCAAGATGAGGTACTAGCGGGGTACAATGAGCAGTTCTTC. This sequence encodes CASSQDEVLAGYNEQFF.

DNA of the CDR3: TGTGCCAGCAGCCCTAGTGGGATGGGGGAGACCCAGTACTTC. Its translation is CASSPSGMGETQYF. This chain joins TRBV7-9 and TRBJ2-5, with D unclear. Germline loops: CDR1 SEHNR, CDR2 FQNEAQ (reference sequence). CDR3 length: 14 amino acids. Trimming stripped 5 bases from V and 5 bases from J, with 15 bases between.

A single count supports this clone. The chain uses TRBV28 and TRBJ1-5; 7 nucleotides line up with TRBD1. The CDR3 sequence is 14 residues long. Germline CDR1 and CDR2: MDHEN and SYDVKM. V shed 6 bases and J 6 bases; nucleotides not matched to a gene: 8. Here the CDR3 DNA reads TGTGCCAGCAGAATAGGACAGGAGGGTCAGCCCCAGCATTTT. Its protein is CASRIGQEGQPQHF.

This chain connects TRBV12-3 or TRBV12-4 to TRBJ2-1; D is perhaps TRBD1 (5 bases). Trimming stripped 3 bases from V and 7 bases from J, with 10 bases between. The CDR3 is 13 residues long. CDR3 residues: CASSFWGANEQFF. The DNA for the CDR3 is TGTGCCAGCAGTTTTTGGGGCGCGAATGAGCAGTTCTTC.

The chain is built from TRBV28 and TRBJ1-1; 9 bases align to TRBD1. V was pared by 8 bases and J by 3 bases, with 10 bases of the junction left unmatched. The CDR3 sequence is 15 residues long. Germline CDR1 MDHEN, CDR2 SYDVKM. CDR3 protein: CASVLRGQGDTEAFF. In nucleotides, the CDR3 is TGTGCCAGCGTGCTTCGGGGACAGGGTGACACTGAAGCTTTCTTT.

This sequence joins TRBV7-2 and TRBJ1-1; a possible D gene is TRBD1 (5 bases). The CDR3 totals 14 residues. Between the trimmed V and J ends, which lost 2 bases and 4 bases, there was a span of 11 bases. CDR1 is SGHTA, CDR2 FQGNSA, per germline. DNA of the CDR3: TGTGCCAGCAGCTTATTCGAGGGGCCCACTGAAGCTTTCTTT. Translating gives CASSLFEGPTEAFF.

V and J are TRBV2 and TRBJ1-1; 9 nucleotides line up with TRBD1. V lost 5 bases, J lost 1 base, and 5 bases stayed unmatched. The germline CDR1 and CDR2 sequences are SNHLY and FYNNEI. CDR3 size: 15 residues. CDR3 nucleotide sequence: TGTGCCAGCAGTAGACAGGGGGTTCCGAACACTGAAGCTTTCTTT. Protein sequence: CASSRQGVPNTEAFF.